This TCR beta chain was obtained from a study of CD8 T cells in Susac syndrome. The length of the CDR3 is 11 residues. With random hexamers, 0.5 to 1 ug RNA was reverse transcribed. TCRdb re-derived calls from the immunoSEQ multiplex PCR reads in MiXCR, one entry per CDR3 protein. In the table there are approximately 150,000 distinct CDR3 sequences, around 94% of which are singletons. Sequencing of TCR beta, carried out with a high-throughput approach, was applied to CD8+ and CD4+ T cells from the blood. It was treatment-naive patients with stable or active relapsing-remitting disease who made up the multiple sclerosis controls. TEMRA cells were FACS-enriched, with CD8+ and CD4+ T cells isolated negatively.

The chain has TRBV21-1 and TRBJ1-2; TRBD1, the D gene given by the table, was not confirmed from the DNA. TRBV21-1 is shown as a pseudogene. The TCR comes from a human donor with multiple sclerosis. The source material was CD4+ T cells from PBMCs. DNA for the CDR3: TGTGCCAGCCTCGGAAGGGGGGGCTACACCTTC. Translation gives CASLGRGGYTF.